This T cell receptor beta chain was identified during a study of molecular identifiers for immune sequencing clone quantification. Study findings and constraints: Clones above 20 RNA copies contained over 97% of effector molecules and under 1% of naive molecules.

This clonotype was seen only a few times. Its target is not known. A much larger clonotype is one base distant, so this may be a read error. TCRdb re-called the PCR reads through MiXCR, storing one row per CDR3 protein. The table shows over 35,000 distinct CDR3 sequences, with more than 20% occurring only once. The TCR comes from a human donor in good health. Some libraries in this study had Jurkat cell RNA spiked in. Sequences were obtained from naive CD8+ T cells from blood, with Jurkat cell RNA spiked in. Documented subset: FACS-sorted CD8+CD4-CCR7+CD45RA+ naive T cells.

The CDR3 DNA reads as TGTGCCAGCAGCATAGGACAGAGACTCACAGATACGCAGTATTTT. Residues: CASSIGQRLTDTQYF. The chain recombines TRBV5-6 with TRBJ2-3; D might be TRBD1 (6 bases). CDR1 and CDR2 (germline): SGHDT, YYEEEE. V was trimmed by 4 bases and J by 2 bases, leaving 14 bases between them. The CDR3 sequence is 15 residues long. The whole variable domain, filled in from reference TRBV5-6 and TRBJ2-3, reads DAGVTQSPTHLIKTRGQQVTLRCSPKSGHDTVSWYQQALGQGPQFIFQYYEEEERQRGNFPDRFSGHQFPNYSSELNVNALLLGDSALYLCASSIGQRLTDTQYFGPGTRLTVL.